Listed here is a single T cell receptor beta chain. No antigen is known for it. Approximately 2.2 micrograms of genomic DNA came from cryopreserved PBMCs for TCR beta libraries. The source of the sample is a study of cytotoxic CD8 clonotypes in ibrutinib-treated CLL. Study-level findings and limits: Baseline levels were approached again at progression, after clonality had risen at ibrutinib response. Baseline-level clonality went beyond age-matched healthy donors and moved in step with circulating CD8+ T-cell counts.

The ends were cut back, 1 base at V and 6 bases at J, with 13 bases in the middle. Per the germline V gene, CDR1 is MGHRA and CDR2 is YSYEKL. The CDR3 contains 15 residues. The table came from immunoSEQ multiplex PCR; TCRdb's copy has only in-frame clones and leaves some out. The sample holds 250,000 to 350,000 clones, 70% to 80% seen once. The chain carries TRBV4-1 and TRBJ1-5; D possibly corresponds to TRBD1 (6 bases). The sequence derives from a human donor with chronic lymphocytic leukemia. This material consisted of PBMCs, taken at disease progression, from a patient treated with ibrutinib. The CDR3: CASSQVPGAFQPQHF. CDR3 nucleotides: TGCGCCAGCAGCCAAGTTCCGGGGGCTTTTCAGCCCCAGCATTTT.